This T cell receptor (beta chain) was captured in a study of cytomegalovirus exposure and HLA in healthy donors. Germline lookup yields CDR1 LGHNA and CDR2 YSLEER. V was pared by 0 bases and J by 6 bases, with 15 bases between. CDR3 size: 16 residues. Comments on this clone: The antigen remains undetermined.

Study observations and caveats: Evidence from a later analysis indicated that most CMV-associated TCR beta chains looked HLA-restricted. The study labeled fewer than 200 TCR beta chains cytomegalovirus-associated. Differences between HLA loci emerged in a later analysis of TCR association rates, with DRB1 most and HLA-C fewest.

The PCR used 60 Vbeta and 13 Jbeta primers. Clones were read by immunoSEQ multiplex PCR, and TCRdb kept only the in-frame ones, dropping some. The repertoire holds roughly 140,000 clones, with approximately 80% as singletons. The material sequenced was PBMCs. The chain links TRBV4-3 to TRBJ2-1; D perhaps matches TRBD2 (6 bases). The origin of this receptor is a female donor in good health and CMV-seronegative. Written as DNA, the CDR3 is TGCGCCAGCAGCCAAGATTACCGGGGGACCCCCAATGAGCAGTTCTTC. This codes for CASSQDYRGTPNEQFF.